The 30 T cell receptor beta chains below all came from one sample that was sequenced in a study of blood T cells in healthy people across ages. Using a J-beta primer mix together with a sample-barcoded 5' primer, a second PCR was run for roughly 6 to 12 cycles. TCRdb reanalysed the 5' RACE reads using MiXCR and keeps one entry per CDR3 protein. Here the sample spans 850,000 to 1,300,000 distinct CDR3 sequences, under 55% being singletons. Specimen: blood. The origin of the receptors is a woman aged 55-70 years in good health.

Here the CDR3 reads CASSSRVLSHNYGYTF. The CDR3 DNA follows: TGTGCCAGCAGTTCCCGGGTTCTAAGCCATAACTATGGCTACACCTTC. The chain employs TRBV27 and TRBJ1-2, with no clear D. Trimming shortened V by 4 bases and J by 1 base, and 16 bases separated the two germline ends. Per the germline V gene, CDR1 is MNHEY and CDR2 is SMNVEV (reference sequence). The CDR3 totals 16 residues.

The chain's CDR3 is CASGEEETQYF. The CDR3 DNA reads TGTGCTAGTGGGGAGGAAGAGACCCAGTACTTC. The rearrangement links TRBV12-5 to TRBJ2-5; tentative D call: TRBD2 (5 bases). Germline V gene data show CDR1 as LGHNT and CDR2 as FRNRAP. The V and J ends lost 6 bases and 3 bases respectively, with 5 bases between them. This CDR3 spans 11 amino acids.

This clonotype has just a few counts. The rearrangement uses TRBV15 and TRBJ2-3, with D tentatively TRBD2 (5 bases). Germline V CDR1 and CDR2: LNHNV, YYDKDF (reference sequence). This CDR3 has 15 residues. V was shortened by 2 bases and J by 3 bases, with 12 bases between the two germline ends. CDR3 loop: CATSRPAAGTDTQYF. In nucleotides, the CDR3 is TGTGCCACCAGCAGACCTGCGGCGGGTACAGATACGCAGTATTTT. Looking up the rest from reference TRBV15 and TRBJ2-3 gives the full variable domain: DAMVIQNPRYQVTQFGKPVTLSCSQTLNHNVMYWYQQKSSQAPKLLFHYYDKDFNNEADTPDNFQSRRPNTSFCFLDIRSPGLGDTAMYLCATSRPAAGTDTQYFGPGTRLTVL.

This clonotype has just one count. CDR3 in amino acids: CASSEPKGGSQYF. CDR3 in DNA: TGTGCCAGCAGTGAACCCAAAGGCGGTTCCCAGTACTTC. The rearrangement joins TRBV6-1 to TRBJ2-5; D gene ambiguous. The germline gives CDR1 MNHNS, CDR2 SASEGT. V dropped 2 bases and J dropped 9 bases, with 13 bases sitting between them. The CDR3 is 13 amino acids.

A few counts support this clonotype. The chain combines TRBV27 with TRBJ2-5; 7 bases are a match to TRBD1. With 6 bases clipped from V and 2 bases from J, the junction kept 12 bases outside the gene matches. Germline CDR1 is MNHEY and CDR2 is SMNVEV (reference sequence). CDR3 length: 16 amino acids. In DNA, the CDR3 is TGTGCCAGCAGAGAGAAGGGGACAGCGATTCAAGAGACCCAGTACTTC. Translated: CASREKGTAIQETQYF.

This chain links TRBV12-3 or TRBV12-4 with TRBJ2-7; TRBD2 aligns across 12 bases. The CDR3 is made up of 16 amino acids. The V segment lost 2 bases and the J segment 4 bases; nucleotides outside the gene matches: 6. The CDR3 reads CASSLTSGRLGYEQYF. DNA for the CDR3: TGTGCCAGCAGTTTAACTAGCGGGAGGCTCGGGTACGAGCAGTACTTC.

Concerning this clonotype itself: An end of the junction differs from the germline gene, which may be a read error. The chain is built from TRBV4-1 and TRBJ2-5; D possibly corresponds to TRBD1 (5 bases). This CDR3 comprises 14 residues. CDR1 is MGHRA and CDR2 is YSYEKL in the germline V gene. The CDR3 DNA follows: TGCGCCAGCAGCCAAGCCCCAGGGCAAGAGACCGAGTACTTC. Its translation: CASSQAPGQETEYF.

The chain has TRBV6-6 and TRBJ2-7; D gene unclear. The V end lost 2 bases, the J end lost 2 bases, and 4 bases lay between the germline ends. This CDR3 has 12 amino acids. Germline loops: CDR1 MNHNY, CDR2 SVGAGI (reference sequence). The CDR3 loop is CASSYLPYEQYF. The CDR3 DNA sequence: TGTGCCAGCAGTTACCTTCCCTACGAGCAGTACTTC.

This chain links TRBV20-1 with TRBJ2-3, with D possibly TRBD2 on 6 matching bases. The CDR3 totals 15 residues. Germline-derived CDR1 and CDR2 are DFQATT and SNEGSKA (reference sequence). The V gene lost 2 bases and the J gene lost 6 bases, with 18 bases spanning the gap. CDR3 bases: TGCAGTGCTAGAACCCCCGCGGGGCGCGCGGATACGCAGTATTTT. Translation: CSARTPAGRADTQYF.

This clonotype was seen just once. The chain has TRBV5-1 and TRBJ2-7, with 7 bases lining up with TRBD1. V trimming: 2 bases; J trimming: 7 bases; junction bases outside the gene matches: 9. The V gene's germline CDR1 is SGHRS and CDR2 YFSETQ. This CDR3 contains 14 residues. CDR3 residues: CASSLEGAGNEQYF. CDR3 DNA sequence: TGCGCCAGCAGCTTAGAGGGGGCCGGCAATGAGCAGTACTTC.

This clonotype showed up many times. J is TRBJ2-7 and V is TRBV28; weak D call: TRBD2 (5 bases). V was cut by 3 bases and J by 3 bases, with 9 bases left in between. The germline gives CDR1 MDHEN, CDR2 SYDVKM. The CDR3 has 13 residues. CDR3 sequence: CASSLSGGYEQYF. CDR3 nucleotides: TGTGCCAGCAGTTTGAGCGGCGGCTACGAGCAGTACTTC.

Turning to this clonotype: Germline and junction disagree at one end, which may indicate a read error. CDR3 sequence reads: CASSLTGGYNEQYF. The CDR3 coding sequence is TGTGCCAGCAGCCTAACAGGCGGGTACAATGAGCAGTACTTC. The chain is built from TRBV7-3 and TRBJ2-1; D could derive from TRBD1 or TRBD2 (5 bases each). The DNA end is more similar to TRBJ2-7, so the J call may be wrong. The CDR3 is 14 residues long. Germline CDR1 is SGHTA and CDR2 is FQGTGA.

A note on this clonotype: This clone may be a read error of a much larger clone one base away. The chain couples TRBV18 to TRBJ2-6; 9 positions agree with TRBD1. The CDR3 contains 21 residues. Germline-derived CDR1 and CDR2 are KGHSH and LQKENI. CDR3 in amino acids: CVSSPENDRGFTLSGANVLTF. The DNA of the CDR3 is TGTGTCAGCTCACCCGAAAATGACAGGGGGTTCACACTCTCTGGGGCCAACGTCCTGACTTTC.

The chain joins TRBV21-1 to TRBJ1-3; the table's D call, TRBD1, has no DNA check behind it. TRBV21-1 is a listed pseudogene. The CDR3 sequence is 13 residues long. The CDR3 region is CASNPGIRNTIYF. The CDR3 nucleotides are TGTGCCAGCAACCCAGGGATTCGAAACACCATATATTTT.

This clonotype showed up just a few times. This chain links TRBV2 with TRBJ2-4; 8 bases map to TRBD1. The CDR3 length is 16 residues. From germline, CDR1 is SNHLY and CDR2 FYNNEI. Trimming at V came to 3 bases and at J to 0 bases, leaving 4 bases not matched to a gene. The CDR3 bases are TGTGCCAGCAGTGATCACAGGGGGTTAGCCAAAAACATTCAGTACTTC. It is translated as CASSDHRGLAKNIQYF.

V is TRBV29-1 and J is TRBJ2-1; 9 bases are a match to TRBD1. With 8 bases clipped from V and 10 bases from J, the junction kept 9 bases outside the gene matches. The CDR3 spans 12 residues. Germline V gene data show CDR1 as SQVTM and CDR2 as ANQGSEA. The CDR3 region is CSIVRTGVEQFF. CDR3 nucleotides: TGCAGCATAGTAAGGACAGGGGTAGAGCAGTTCTTC.

This clonotype was detected many times. The chain recombines TRBV11-2 with TRBJ2-7; no reliable D call. Germline V gene data show CDR1 as SGHAT and CDR2 as FQNNGV. This CDR3 spans 13 amino acids. Trimming pared 4 bases from V and 4 bases from J, leaving 11 bases between. The CDR3, as DNA: TGTGCCAGCAGCTCCGGACGCCTGTACGAGCAGTACTTC. Protein: CASSSGRLYEQYF.

This chain uses TRBV12-5 with TRBJ2-3; D uncertain. The germline V gene has CDR1 LGHNT and CDR2 FRNRAP. The CDR3 is made up of 13 amino acids. V was cut by 4 bases and J by 2 bases, with 7 bases left in between. In DNA, the CDR3 is TGTGCTAGTGGTTCCCCAGACACAGATACGCAGTATTTT. This codes for CASGSPDTDTQYF.

The V call is TRBV27, the J call TRBJ2-7; D may be TRBD1 (5 bases). The V gene's germline CDR1 is MNHEY and CDR2 SMNVEV (reference sequence). V was trimmed by 3 bases and J by 6 bases, leaving 12 bases between them. The CDR3 contains 13 residues. CDR3 protein: CASSLVRVSEQYF. CDR3 bases: TGTGCCAGCAGTTTGGTCAGGGTATCCGAGCAGTACTTC.

This clonotype appeared many times. This chain uses TRBV15 with TRBJ2-5; no reliable D call. The CDR3 sequence is 16 residues long. The germline V gene has CDR1 LNHNV and CDR2 YYDKDF (reference sequence). The V gene lost 3 bases and the J gene lost 4 bases, with 18 bases spanning the gap. Here the CDR3 reads CATSRPVGGKRETQYF. The CDR3 DNA reads TGTGCCACCAGCAGGCCCGTCGGTGGGAAGAGAGAGACCCAGTACTTC.

The genes are TRBV18 and TRBJ1-5, with TRBD1 matching over 7 bases. V shed 0 bases, J shed 4 bases, and the junction held 3 bases outside the gene matches. In germline, CDR1 is KGHSH, CDR2 LQKENI. The CDR3 consists of 15 residues. CDR3 protein: CASSPPTGPNQPQHF. DNA for the CDR3: TGTGCCAGCTCACCACCGACAGGGCCAAATCAGCCCCAGCATTTT. The full variable domain, with the rest looked up from reference TRBV18 and TRBJ1-5, is NAGVMQNPRHLVRRRGQEARLRCSPMKGHSHVYWYRQLPEEGLKFMVYLQKENIIDESGMPKERFSAEFPKEGPSILRIQQVVRGDSAAYFCASSPPTGPNQPQHFGDGTRLSIL.

The chain links TRBV20-1 to TRBJ2-7, with D unresolved. V was pared by 3 bases and J by 5 bases, with 11 bases between. The CDR3 loop spans 12 amino acids. CDR1 and CDR2 (germline): DFQATT, SNEGSKA (reference sequence). In DNA, the CDR3 is TGCAGTGCTAGGGGGATCCGGGACGAGCAGTACTTC. Protein: CSARGIRDEQYF.

This sequence joins TRBV5-1 and TRBJ2-1; no clear D. V was cut by 2 bases and J by 0 bases, with 12 bases left in between. CDR3 length: 16 residues. Germline loops: CDR1 SGHRS, CDR2 YFSETQ. The CDR3: CASSFIEVSSYNEQFF. The CDR3, as DNA: TGCGCCAGCAGCTTTATTGAGGTTAGCTCCTACAATGAGCAGTTCTTC.

This clonotype was picked up a small number of times. This chain uses TRBV7-2 with TRBJ1-2; 7 bases fit TRBD1. Germline values: CDR1 SGHTA, CDR2 FQGNSA. This CDR3 region has 15 residues. The trim removed 5 bases at V and 4 bases at J, leaving 10 bases unmatched. CDR3 sequence (DNA): TGTGCCAGCAGCCCGCGACAGGGATGGGCCTATGGCTACACCTTC. This encodes CASSPRQGWAYGYTF. The full variable domain, rest sourced from reference TRBV7-2 and TRBJ1-2, is GAGVSQSPSNKVTEKGKDVELRCDPISGHTALYWYRQSLGQGLEFLIYFQGNSAPDKSGLPSDRFSAERTGGSVSTLTIQRTQQEDSAVYLCASSPRQGWAYGYTFGSGTRLTVV.

The chain employs TRBV5-1 and TRBJ2-3, with 8 bases that match TRBD1. The CDR3 consists of 15 residues. After removal of 4 bases from V and 3 bases from J, the junction contained 7 bases not matched to a gene. Germline V gene data show CDR1 as SGHRS and CDR2 as YFSETQ. CDR3 amino acids: CASSDDRGSTDTQYF. The CDR3 bases are TGCGCCAGCAGCGATGACAGGGGTAGTACAGATACGCAGTATTTT.

This clonotype was counted ten times or more. The rearrangement links TRBV9 to TRBJ2-7; tentatively, D is TRBD2 (6 bases). The CDR3 is made up of 14 amino acids. V shed 4 bases and J shed 5 bases, with 16 bases lying between them. Germline CDR1 reads SGDLS; CDR2 reads YYNGEE. Here the CDR3 reads CASSPVLRGDEQYF. The CDR3 bases are TGTGCCAGCAGCCCAGTGTTGCGGGGTGACGAGCAGTACTTC.

The chain links TRBV5-1 to TRBJ2-7; D assignment may be TRBD1 or TRBD2 (5 bases each). The CDR3 has 15 residues. V lost 2 bases and J lost 3, with 15 bases in between. Per germline, CDR1 SGHRS and CDR2 YFSETQ. The CDR3 bases are TGCGCCAGCAGCTTCGGAGACAGCGGCCTCTACGAGCAGTACTTC. It translates to CASSFGDSGLYEQYF.

This sequence joins TRBV20-1 and TRBJ2-7, with D perhaps matching TRBD2 (7 bases). Trimming took off 5 bases at V and 5 bases at J, with 13 bases between the two ends. Germline CDR1 DFQATT, CDR2 SNEGSKA (reference sequence). The CDR3 totals 12 residues. For the CDR3, the DNA is TGCAGTGCTGGGGGGGGGCTCAACGAGCAGTACTTC. It codes for CSAGGGLNEQYF.

The V call is TRBV7-9, the J call TRBJ2-3; 7 nucleotides line up with TRBD1. Germline trimming cut 3 bases from V and 1 base from J; bases unmatched to any gene: 7. The CDR3 covers 16 residues. Germline V gene sequence: CDR1 SEHNR, CDR2 FQNEAQ (reference sequence). The CDR3 coding sequence is TGTGCCAGCAGCTTTGACAGGGTCCGTGGCACAGATACGCAGTATTTT. As protein: CASSFDRVRGTDTQYF. The full variable domain, in which reference TRBV7-9 and TRBJ2-3 provide the parts outside the CDR3, is DTGVSQNPRHKITKRGQNVTFRCDPISEHNRLYWYRQTLGQGPEFLTYFQNEAQLEKSRLLSDRFSAERPKGSFSTLEIQRTEQGDSAMYLCASSFDRVRGTDTQYFGPGTRLTVL.

The gene calls are TRBV20-1 and TRBJ2-3, with D perhaps TRBD2 (6 bases). Per germline, CDR1 DFQATT and CDR2 SNEGSKA (reference sequence). V was trimmed by 4 bases and J by 4 bases, leaving 9 bases between them. There are 12 residues in the CDR3. Here the CDR3 reads CSAMGGSDTQYF. For the CDR3, the DNA is TGCAGTGCTATGGGGGGTTCAGATACGCAGTATTTT.